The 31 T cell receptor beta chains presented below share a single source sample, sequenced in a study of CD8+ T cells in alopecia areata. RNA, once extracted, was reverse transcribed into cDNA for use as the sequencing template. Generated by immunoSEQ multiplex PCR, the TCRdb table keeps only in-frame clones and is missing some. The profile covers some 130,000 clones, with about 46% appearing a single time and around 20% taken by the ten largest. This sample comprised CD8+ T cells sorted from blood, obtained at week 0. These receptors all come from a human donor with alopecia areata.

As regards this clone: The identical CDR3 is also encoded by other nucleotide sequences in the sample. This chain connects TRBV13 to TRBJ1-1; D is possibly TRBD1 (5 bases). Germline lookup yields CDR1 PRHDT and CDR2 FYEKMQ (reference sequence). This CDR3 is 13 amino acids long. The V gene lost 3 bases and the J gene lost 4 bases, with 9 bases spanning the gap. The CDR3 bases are TGTGCCAGCAGCTTGGGCGGGGGCACTGAAGCTTTCTTT. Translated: CASSLGGGTEAFF.

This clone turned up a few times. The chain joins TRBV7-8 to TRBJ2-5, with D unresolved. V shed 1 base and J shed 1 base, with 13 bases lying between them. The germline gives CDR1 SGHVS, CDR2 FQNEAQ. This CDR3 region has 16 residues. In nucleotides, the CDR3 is TGTGCCAGCAGCTTAGTATCCCCTAACCTCCAAGAGACCCAGTACTTC. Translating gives CASSLVSPNLQETQYF.

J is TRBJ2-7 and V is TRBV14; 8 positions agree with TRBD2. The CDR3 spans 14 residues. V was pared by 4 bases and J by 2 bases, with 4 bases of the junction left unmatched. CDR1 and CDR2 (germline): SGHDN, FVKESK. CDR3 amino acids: CASSPLRGAYEQYF. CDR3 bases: TGTGCCAGCAGCCCTTTGCGGGGGGCCTACGAGCAGTACTTC.

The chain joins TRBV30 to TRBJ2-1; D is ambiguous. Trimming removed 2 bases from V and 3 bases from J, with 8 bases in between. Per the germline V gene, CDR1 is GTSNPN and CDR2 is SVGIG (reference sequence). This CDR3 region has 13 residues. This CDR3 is CAWSITDYNEQFF. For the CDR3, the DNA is TGTGCCTGGAGTATAACGGACTACAATGAGCAGTTCTTC.

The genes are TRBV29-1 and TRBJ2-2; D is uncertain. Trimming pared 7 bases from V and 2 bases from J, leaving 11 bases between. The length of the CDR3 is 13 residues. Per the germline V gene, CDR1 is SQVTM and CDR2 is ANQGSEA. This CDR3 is CSGQDTNTGELFF. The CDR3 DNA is TGCAGCGGGCAGGATACCAACACCGGGGAGCTGTTTTTT.

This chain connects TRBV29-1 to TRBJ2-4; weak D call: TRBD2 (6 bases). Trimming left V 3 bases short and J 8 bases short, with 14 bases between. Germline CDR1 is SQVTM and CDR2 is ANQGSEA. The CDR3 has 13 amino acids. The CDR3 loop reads CSVDGGGRDIQYF. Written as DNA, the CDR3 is TGCAGCGTTGACGGGGGTGGCCGGGACATTCAGTACTTC.

CDR3 DNA: TGTGCCAGCAGCTCCACAGGGGAGAACTACAATGAGCAGTTCTTC. Translation gives CASSSTGENYNEQFF. The rearrangement uses TRBV5-4 and TRBJ2-1; 7 bases fit TRBD1. Germline V gives CDR1 SGHNT, CDR2 YYREEE (reference sequence). There are 15 residues in the CDR3. V shed 3 bases and J 3 bases; nucleotides not matched to a gene: 6.

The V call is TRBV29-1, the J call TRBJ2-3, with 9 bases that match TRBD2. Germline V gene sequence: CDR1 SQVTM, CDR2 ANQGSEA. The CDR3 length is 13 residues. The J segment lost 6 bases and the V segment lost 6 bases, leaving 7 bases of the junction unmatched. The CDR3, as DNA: TGCAGCGTGGCGGGACTAGCTGACGATACGCAGTATTTT. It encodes CSVAGLADDTQYF.

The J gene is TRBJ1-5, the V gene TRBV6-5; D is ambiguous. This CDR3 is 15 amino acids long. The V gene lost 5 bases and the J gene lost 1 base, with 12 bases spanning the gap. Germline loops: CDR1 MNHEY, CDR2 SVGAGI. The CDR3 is CASSKGYDSNQPQHF. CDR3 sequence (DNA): TGTGCCAGCAGTAAGGGCTATGACAGCAATCAGCCCCAGCATTTT.

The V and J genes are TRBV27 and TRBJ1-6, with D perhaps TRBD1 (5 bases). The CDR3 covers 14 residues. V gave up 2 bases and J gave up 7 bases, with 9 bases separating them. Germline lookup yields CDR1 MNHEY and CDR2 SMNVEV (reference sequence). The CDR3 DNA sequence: TGTGCCAGCAGTTTAGGACAACTCAATTCACCCCTCCACTTT. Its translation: CASSLGQLNSPLHF.

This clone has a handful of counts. CDR3 DNA sequence: TGTGCCAGCAGCCCCCAGGGGAGTTACCTTGAAGCTTTCTTT. Protein sequence: CASSPQGSYLEAFF. V gene TRBV11-2 combines with J gene TRBJ1-1; possible D gene TRBD1, 6 bases. The CDR3 extends over 14 amino acids. Per germline, CDR1 SGHAT and CDR2 FQNNGV. The ends were cut back, 5 bases at V and 7 bases at J, with 17 bases in the middle. The whole variable domain, remainder taken from reference TRBV11-2 and TRBJ1-1, is EAGVAQSPRYKIIEKRQSVAFWCNPISGHATLYWYQQILGQGPKLLIQFQNNGVVDDSQLPKDRFSAERLKGVDSTLKIQPAKLEDSAVYLCASSPQGSYLEAFFGQGTRLTVV.

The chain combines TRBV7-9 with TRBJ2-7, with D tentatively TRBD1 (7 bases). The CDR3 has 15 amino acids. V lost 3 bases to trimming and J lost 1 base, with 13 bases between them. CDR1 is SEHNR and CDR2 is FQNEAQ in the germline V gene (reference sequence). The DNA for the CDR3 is TGTGCCAGCAGCTTTATTCAGGGGGGATCCTACGAGCAGTACTTC. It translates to CASSFIQGGSYEQYF.

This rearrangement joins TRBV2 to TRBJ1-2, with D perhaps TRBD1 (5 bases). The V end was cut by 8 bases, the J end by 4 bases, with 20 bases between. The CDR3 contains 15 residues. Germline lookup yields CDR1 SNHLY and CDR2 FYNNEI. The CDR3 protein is CASEGWRGASYGYTF. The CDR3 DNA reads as TGTGCCAGCGAAGGATGGAGGGGCGCTTCCTATGGCTACACCTTC.

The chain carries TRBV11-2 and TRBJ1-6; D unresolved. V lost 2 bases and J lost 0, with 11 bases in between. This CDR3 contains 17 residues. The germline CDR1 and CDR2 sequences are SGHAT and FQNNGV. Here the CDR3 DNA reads TGTGCCAGCAGCTTACATCTCCGGAGCTCCTATAATTCACCCCTCCACTTT. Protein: CASSLHLRSSYNSPLHF.

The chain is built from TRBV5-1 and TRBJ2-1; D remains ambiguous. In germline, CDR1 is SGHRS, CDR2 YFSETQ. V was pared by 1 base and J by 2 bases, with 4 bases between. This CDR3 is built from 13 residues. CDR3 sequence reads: CASSLPAYNEQFF. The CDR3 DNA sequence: TGCGCCAGCAGCTTGCCAGCCTACAATGAGCAGTTCTTC.

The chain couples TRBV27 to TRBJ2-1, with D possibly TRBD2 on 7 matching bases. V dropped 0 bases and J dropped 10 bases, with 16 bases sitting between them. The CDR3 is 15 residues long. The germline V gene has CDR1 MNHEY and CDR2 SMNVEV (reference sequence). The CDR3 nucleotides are TGTGCCAGCAGTTTATCGGCGGGGGCCTTCTCGGAGCAGTTCTTC. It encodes CASSLSAGAFSEQFF.

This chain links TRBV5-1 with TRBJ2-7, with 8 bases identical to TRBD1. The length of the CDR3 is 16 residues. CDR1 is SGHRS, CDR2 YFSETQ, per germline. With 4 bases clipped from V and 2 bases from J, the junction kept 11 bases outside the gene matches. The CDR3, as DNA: TGCGCCAGCAGCACCAGGACAGGGAAGTACCCCTACGAGCAGTACTTC. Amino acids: CASSTRTGKYPYEQYF.

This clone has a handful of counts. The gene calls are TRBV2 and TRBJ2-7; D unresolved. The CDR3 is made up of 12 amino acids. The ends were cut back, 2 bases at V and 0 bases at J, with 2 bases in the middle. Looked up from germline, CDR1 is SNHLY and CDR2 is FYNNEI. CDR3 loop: CASSELSYEQYF. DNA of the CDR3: TGTGCCAGCAGTGAACTCTCCTACGAGCAGTACTTC.

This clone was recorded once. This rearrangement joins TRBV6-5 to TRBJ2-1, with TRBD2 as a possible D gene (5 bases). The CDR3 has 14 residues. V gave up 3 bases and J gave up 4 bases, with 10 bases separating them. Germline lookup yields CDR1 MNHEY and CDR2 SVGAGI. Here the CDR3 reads CASSYLATYNEQFF. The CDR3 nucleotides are TGTGCCAGCAGTTATTTAGCGACGTACAATGAGCAGTTCTTC.

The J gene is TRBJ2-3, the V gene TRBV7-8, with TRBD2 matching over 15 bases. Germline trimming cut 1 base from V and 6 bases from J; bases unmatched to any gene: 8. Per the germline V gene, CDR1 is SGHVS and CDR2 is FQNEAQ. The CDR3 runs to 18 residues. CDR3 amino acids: CASSLGTSGGADSDTQYF. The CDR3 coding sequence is TGTGCCAGCAGCTTAGGGACTAGCGGGGGGGCCGATTCGGATACGCAGTATTTT.

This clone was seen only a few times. For the CDR3, the DNA is TGTGCCAGCAGCTTGATTCCAGATACGCAGTATTTT. It specifies CASSLIPDTQYF. The V gene is TRBV5-8, the J gene TRBJ2-3; no clear D gene. The germline V and J ends were trimmed by 1 base and 4 bases, with 4 bases remaining between them. The CDR3 spans 12 residues. Germline V CDR1 and CDR2: SGHTS, YDEGEE.

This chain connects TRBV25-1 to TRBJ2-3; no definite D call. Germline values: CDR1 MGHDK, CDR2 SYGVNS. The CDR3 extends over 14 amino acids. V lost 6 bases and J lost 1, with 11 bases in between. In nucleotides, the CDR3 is TGTGCCAGCAGCGTAGGGTACGGCACAGATACGCAGTATTTT. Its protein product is CASSVGYGTDTQYF. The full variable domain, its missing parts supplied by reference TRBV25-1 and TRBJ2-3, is EADIYQTPRYLVIGTGKKITLECSQTMGHDKMYWYQQDPGMELHLIHYSYGVNSTEKGDLSSESTVSRIRTEHFPLTLESARPSHTSQYLCASSVGYGTDTQYFGPGTRLTVL.

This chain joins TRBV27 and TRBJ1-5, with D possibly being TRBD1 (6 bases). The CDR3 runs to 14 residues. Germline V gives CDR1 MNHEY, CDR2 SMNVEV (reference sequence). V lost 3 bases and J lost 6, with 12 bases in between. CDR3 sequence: CASSLAGVGQPQHF. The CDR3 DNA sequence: TGTGCCAGCAGTTTGGCAGGGGTCGGTCAGCCCCAGCATTTT.

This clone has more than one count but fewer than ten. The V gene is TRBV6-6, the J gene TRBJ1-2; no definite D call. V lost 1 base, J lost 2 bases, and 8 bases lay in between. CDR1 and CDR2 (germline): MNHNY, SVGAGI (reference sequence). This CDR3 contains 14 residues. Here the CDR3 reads CASSYYDSNYGYTF. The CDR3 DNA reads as TGTGCCAGCAGTTACTACGACTCGAACTATGGCTACACCTTC.

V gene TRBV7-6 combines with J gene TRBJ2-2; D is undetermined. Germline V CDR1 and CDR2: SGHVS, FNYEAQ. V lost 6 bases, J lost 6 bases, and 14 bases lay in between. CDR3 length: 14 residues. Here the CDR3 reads CASRPGTVAGELFF. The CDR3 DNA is TGTGCCAGCAGGCCCGGAACAGTAGCCGGGGAGCTGTTTTTT.

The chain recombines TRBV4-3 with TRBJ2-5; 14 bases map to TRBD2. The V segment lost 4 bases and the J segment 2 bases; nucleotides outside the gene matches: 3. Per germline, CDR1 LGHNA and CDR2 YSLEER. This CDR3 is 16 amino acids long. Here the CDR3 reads CASSPGTSGGQETQYF. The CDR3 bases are TGCGCCAGCAGCCCTGGGACTAGCGGGGGACAAGAGACCCAGTACTTC.

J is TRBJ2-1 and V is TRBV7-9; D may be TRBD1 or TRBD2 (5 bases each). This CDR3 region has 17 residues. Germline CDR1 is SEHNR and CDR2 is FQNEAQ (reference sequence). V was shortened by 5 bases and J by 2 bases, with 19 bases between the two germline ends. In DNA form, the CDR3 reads TGTGCCAGCAGCCCGGTTGGGGGTGATGATCCCTACAATGAGCAGTTCTTC. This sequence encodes CASSPVGGDDPYNEQFF.

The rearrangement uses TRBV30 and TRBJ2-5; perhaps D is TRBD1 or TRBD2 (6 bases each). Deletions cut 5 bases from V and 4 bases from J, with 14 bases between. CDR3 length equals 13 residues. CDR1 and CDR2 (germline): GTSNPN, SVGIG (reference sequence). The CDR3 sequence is CAWGGGGIETQYF. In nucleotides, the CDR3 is TGTGCCTGGGGGGGCGGCGGGATAGAGACCCAGTACTTC. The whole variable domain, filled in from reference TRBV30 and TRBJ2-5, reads SQTIHQWPATLVQPVGSPLSLECTVEGTSNPNLYWYRQAAGRGLQLLFYSVGIGQISSEVPQNLSASRPQDRQFILSSKKLLLSDSGFYLCAWGGGGIETQYFGPGTRLLVL.

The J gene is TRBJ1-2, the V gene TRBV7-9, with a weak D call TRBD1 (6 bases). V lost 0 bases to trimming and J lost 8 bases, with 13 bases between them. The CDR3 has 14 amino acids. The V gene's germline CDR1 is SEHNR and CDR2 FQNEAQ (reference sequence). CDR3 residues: CASSLARGPEGYTF. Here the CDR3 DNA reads TGTGCCAGCAGCTTAGCCCGGGGGCCAGAGGGCTACACCTTC.

CDR3 loop: CASSLEQGNNEQFF. CDR3 nucleotide sequence: TGTGCCAGCAGCTTGGAGCAGGGCAACAATGAGCAGTTCTTC. The chain links TRBV5-4 to TRBJ2-1, with D possibly TRBD1 on 5 matching bases. V lost 0 bases and J lost 5, with 9 bases in between. This CDR3 spans 14 amino acids. Germline V gene data show CDR1 as SGHNT and CDR2 as YYREEE (reference sequence).

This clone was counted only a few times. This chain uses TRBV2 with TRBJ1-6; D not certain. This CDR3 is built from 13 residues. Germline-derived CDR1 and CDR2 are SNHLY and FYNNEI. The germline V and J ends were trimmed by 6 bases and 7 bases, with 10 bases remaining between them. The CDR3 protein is CASRKLQNSPLHF. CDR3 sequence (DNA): TGTGCCAGCAGGAAGCTCCAGAATTCACCCCTCCACTTT.